This TCR beta chain was retrieved from a study of cytomegalovirus exposure and HLA in healthy donors. The study's findings and limits: Most CMV-associated TCR beta chains were later found to appear HLA-restricted. The study labeled more than 150 TCR beta chains cytomegalovirus-associated.

The CDR3 sequence is 16 residues long. CDR1 SNHLY and CDR2 FYNNEI come from the germline V gene. V dropped 6 bases and J dropped 1; count of bases not matched to a gene: 8. This PCR relied on a set of 60 Vbeta primers and 13 Jbeta primers. Only in-frame clones appear in the TCRdb table, and some are missing; sequencing was by immunoSEQ multiplex PCR. The sample has about 200,000 clones. On this clone: Its antigen is as yet unknown.

The source of this sequence is a girl under 10 years old in good health and CMV-seropositive. Sequencing was performed on PBMCs. V usage is TRBV2 and J usage is TRBJ2-7; 11 bases map to TRBD1. CDR3 protein: CASRPTGTGGSYEQYF. The CDR3 DNA is TGTGCCAGCAGACCCACAGGGACAGGGGGTTCCTACGAGCAGTACTTC.